Each of the 14 T cell receptor beta chains below was sequenced from the same sample in a study of T-cell reconstitution after alpha-beta-depleted transplantation in children. Preparation of the TCRbeta library was carried out with unique molecular identifiers. TCRdb itself ran the PCR reads through MiXCR, one entry per CDR3 protein. Of fewer than 550,000 distinct CDR3 sequences in the sample, roughly an eighth are singletons; the top ten hold 12% to 15%. The sequencing used PBMCs, mostly from graft donor cells, collected 180 days after TCRalphabeta/CD19-depleted stem cell transplant. The receptors derive from a female patient aged 2-9 years who had a stem cell transplant for aplastic anemia, so the T cells may come from the graft donor.

Comment on this clonotype: A read error is possible here, since a much larger clone lies one base away. This sequence joins TRBV12-3 or TRBV12-4 and TRBJ2-6, with D possibly being TRBD1 (5 bases). This CDR3 contains 15 residues. The CDR3 is CASSFISSGANGLTF. DNA for the CDR3: TGTGCCAGCAGTTTTATCAGCTCTGGGGCCAACGGCCTGACTTTC.

This chain connects TRBV7-6 to TRBJ1-5; D unresolved. This CDR3 spans 15 amino acids. The ends were cut back, 1 base at V and 7 bases at J, with 14 bases in the middle. Germline loops: CDR1 SGHVS, CDR2 FNYEAQ. CDR3 bases: TGTGCCAGCAGCTTAGACGGTCCGGGTGGACAGCCCCAGCATTTT. It codes for CASSLDGPGGQPQHF.

The chain uses TRBV29-1 and TRBJ1-1; D is undetermined. Trimming removed 0 bases at V and 6 bases at J, with 11 bases between. CDR3 length: 13 amino acids. CDR1 and CDR2 from the germline V gene are SQVTM and ANQGSEA. CDR3 in amino acids: CSVEDRRVSEAFF. CDR3 DNA: TGCAGCGTTGAAGATCGAAGGGTTTCTGAAGCTTTCTTT.

This chain joins TRBV12-3 or TRBV12-4 and TRBJ1-2, with 9 bases matching TRBD1. With 5 bases clipped from V and 5 bases from J, the junction kept 15 bases outside the gene matches. The CDR3 is 17 amino acids. The CDR3 region is CASSPYFRDREWYGYTF. Written as DNA, the CDR3 is TGTGCCAGCAGTCCATATTTCCGGGACAGGGAGTGGTATGGCTACACCTTC.

This clonotype appeared many times. This chain links TRBV28 with TRBJ2-7, with 9 bases identical to TRBD2. After removal of 8 bases from V and 1 base from J, the junction contained 3 bases not matched to a gene. The length of the CDR3 is 13 residues. The germline CDR1 and CDR2 sequences are MDHEN and SYDVKM. CDR3 loop: CASASGMSYEQYF. CDR3 nucleotides: TGTGCCAGCGCTAGCGGGATGTCCTACGAGCAGTACTTC.

This clonotype was picked up many times. The J gene is TRBJ2-3, the V gene TRBV12-3 or TRBV12-4; 11 bases line up with TRBD2. After removal of 3 bases from V and 3 bases from J, the junction contained 2 bases not matched to a gene. The CDR3 has 15 amino acids. The CDR3 loop reads CASSLSSGRTDTQYF. CDR3 DNA sequence: TGTGCCAGCAGTTTGTCTAGCGGGAGGACAGATACGCAGTATTTT.

This clonotype was found a few times. The junction and the germline gene differ at one end; a read error may be behind it. The genes are TRBV9 and TRBJ2-7; D unclear. The CDR3 runs 12 residues. Germline loops: CDR1 SGDLS, CDR2 YYNGEE. DNA of the CDR3: TGTGCCAGCAGCTCCAACTCCCACGAGCAGTACTTC. Protein: CASSSNSHEQYF.

This chain uses TRBV5-6 with TRBJ2-5; D unclear. The CDR3 runs to 14 residues. The V gene lost 3 bases and the J gene lost 5 bases, with 14 bases spanning the gap. Germline values: CDR1 SGHDT, CDR2 YYEEEE. The CDR3 DNA is TGTGCCAGCAGCTCCGGTGGAGAGCTCGAGACCCAGTACTTC. Translation gives CASSSGGELETQYF.

This clonotype has only a few counts. The V and J genes are TRBV20-1 and TRBJ2-1; D unclear. Germline V CDR1 and CDR2: DFQATT, SNEGSKA (reference sequence). This CDR3 has 15 amino acids. The V and J ends lost 3 bases and 0 bases respectively, with 12 bases between them. The CDR3 sequence is CSASPATSSYNEQFF. CDR3 nucleotides: TGCAGTGCTAGTCCAGCGACGAGCTCCTACAATGAGCAGTTCTTC.

The chain joins TRBV20-1 to TRBJ1-4; unclear D gene. V was cut by 0 bases and J by 6 bases, with 11 bases left in between. Per the germline V gene, CDR1 is DFQATT and CDR2 is SNEGSKA (reference sequence). The CDR3 extends over 14 amino acids. This chain's CDR3 is CSARDVYRDEKLFF. The CDR3 region has the DNA TGCAGTGCTAGAGATGTCTACAGAGATGAAAAACTGTTTTTT.

This clonotype was picked up many times. The chain recombines TRBV7-2 with TRBJ1-2; 8 bases agree with TRBD1. The CDR3 is made up of 16 amino acids. V lost 1 base and J lost 1; bases outside the gene matches: 5. The germline gives CDR1 SGHTA, CDR2 FQGNSA. The CDR3 DNA sequence: TGTGCCAGCAGCTTAGGTGGGACAGGAATTAACTATGGCTACACCTTC. Residues: CASSLGGTGINYGYTF.

The rearrangement joins TRBV29-1 to TRBJ2-3; 8 nucleotides align to TRBD1. J lost 2 bases, V lost 3 bases, and 4 bases had no gene match. The germline V gene encodes CDR1 SQVTM and CDR2 ANQGSEA. The CDR3 is 14 residues long. In DNA, the CDR3 is TGCAGCGTTGATCCCAGGGGGCTCACAGATACGCAGTATTTT. Its protein product is CSVDPRGLTDTQYF.

This clonotype came up a few times. This chain links TRBV27 with TRBJ2-3; D might be TRBD2 (7 bases). The CDR3 is 18 residues long. Between the trimmed V and J ends, which lost 4 bases and 2 bases, there was a span of 22 bases. Germline-derived CDR1 and CDR2 are MNHEY and SMNVEV (reference sequence). This CDR3 is CASSSRPGRRDTTDTQYF. The CDR3 coding sequence is TGTGCCAGCAGTTCCCGACCCGGGAGGAGGGACACCACAGATACGCAGTATTTT.

This clonotype was seen a few times. The rearrangement links TRBV7-8 to TRBJ2-3, with 7 bases lining up with TRBD2. V lost 5 bases to trimming and J lost 4 bases; unmatched junction nucleotides: 9. The CDR3 is 15 residues long. The germline CDR1 and CDR2 sequences are SGHVS and FQNEAQ. The CDR3 region is CASSPRTSRADTQYF. The CDR3 DNA reads as TGTGCCAGCAGCCCGCGGACTAGTAGAGCAGATACGCAGTATTTT.